The 5 T cell receptor beta chains reported below all come from one sample, sequenced in a study of cytomegalovirus exposure and HLA in healthy donors (dated by TCRdb to about 2017). Libraries were made using the immunoSEQ multiplex PCR assay. Sourced from immuneACCESS, this table was stored by TCRdb with only in-frame sequences that have V and J called. A share of the clones is absent; for the studies checked, an unresolved V gene accounts for under half, and the remainder has no known explanation. This sample has 82,000 or so clones in its table, and roughly 95% of those were observed once. Together, the top ten hold approximately 0.73% of the sample. The material sequenced was PBMCs. These receptors were taken from a woman aged 18-29 years in good health and CMV-seronegative.

The rearrangement links TRBV4-1 to TRBJ2-2; D call uncertain. The V gene lost 3 bases and the J gene lost 6 bases, with 14 bases spanning the gap. The CDR3 is 15 amino acids. Germline V gives CDR1 MGHRA, CDR2 YSYEKL. The CDR3 coding sequence is TGCGCCAGCAGCCACGAAACCCAGCGCGCCGGGGAGCTGTTTTTT. It codes for CASSHETQRAGELFF.

This rearrangement joins TRBV5-1 to TRBJ1-1, with a possible D match to TRBD1 (5 bases). V lost 3 bases, J lost 5 bases, and 14 bases lay in between. Germline CDR1 SGHRS, CDR2 YFSETQ. The CDR3 loop spans 14 amino acids. DNA for the CDR3: TGCGCCAGCAGCTCATTGGGGGGGGTAACTGAAGCTTTCTTT. This translates into CASSSLGGVTEAFF.

V is TRBV18 and J is TRBJ2-3, with TRBD1 as a possible D gene (7 bases). V lost 6 bases to trimming and J lost 6 bases, with 19 bases between them. Germline loops: CDR1 KGHSH, CDR2 LQKENI. The CDR3 extends over 15 amino acids. The CDR3 DNA sequence: TGTGCCAGCTCGGAGGGACAGCCTCGTTTGGATACGCAGTATTTT. Its translation is CASSEGQPRLDTQYF.

This chain links TRBV28 with TRBJ2-3, with TRBD1 identical over 7 bases. V was clipped by 9 bases and J by 2 bases; unmatched bases: 8. This CDR3 is built from 14 residues. Germline V gene sequence: CDR1 MDHEN, CDR2 SYDVKM. The DNA for the CDR3 is TGTGCCAGTAGTCAGACAGGGCACACAGATACGCAGTATTTT. This encodes CASSQTGHTDTQYF.

The rearrangement joins TRBV4-3 to TRBJ2-2; TRBD2 is a possible D gene (5 bases). Trimming took off 1 base at V and 2 bases at J, with 8 bases between the two ends. CDR3 length equals 15 residues. CDR1 and CDR2 (germline): LGHNA, YSLEER. This CDR3 is CASSQVAPNTGELFF. In DNA, the CDR3 is TGCGCCAGCAGCCAAGTAGCGCCTAACACCGGGGAGCTGTTTTTT.